Below are 30 T cell receptor beta chains sequenced from a single sample in a study of regulatory T cells in long-lasting Graves disease. Investigators prepared the TCR beta libraries by applying iRepertoire HTBI primers and Arm-PCR of CDR3 regions. TCRdb re-analysed the multiplex PCR reads in MiXCR, keeping a single row per CDR3 protein. The repertoire includes just over 600,000 distinct CDR3 sequences, roughly 15% of them detected once, and 18% sits in the top ten. Sample time point: newly diagnosed GD, antithyroid drugs for less than 3 months. Making the TCR library involved RNA that had been extracted from PBMCs. The same sample was also used in a study of T cells in Graves' hyperthyroidism and ophthalmopathy.

The sample was peripheral blood mononuclear cells (PBMCs), taken at new diagnosis, from a patient treated with antithyroid drugs. The receptor set was obtained from a woman aged 25 to 39 with Graves disease.

This clonotype was seen at least ten times. This CDR3 is CASSGRTGGSYEQYF. The CDR3 DNA reads TGTGCCAGCAGTGGTCGCACAGGGGGCTCCTACGAGCAGTACTTC. The chain combines TRBV6-1 with TRBJ2-7, with 8 bases matching TRBD1. The CDR3 covers 15 residues. Germline V CDR1 and CDR2: MNHNS, SASEGT. With 4 bases clipped from V and 0 bases from J, the junction kept 5 bases outside the gene matches.

This clonotype was observed a handful of times. This CDR3 is CSARQMAAEAFF. The CDR3, as DNA: TGCAGTGCTAGACAGATGGCGGCTGAAGCTTTCTTT. The genes are TRBV20-1 and TRBJ1-1; D is unclear. Per the germline V gene, CDR1 is DFQATT and CDR2 is SNEGSKA (reference sequence). The CDR3 is 12 amino acids. Trimming pared 2 bases from V and 6 bases from J, leaving 10 bases between.

With regard to this clonotype: A far bigger clonotype differs at one base, so this is likely a read error. The V and J genes are TRBV27 and TRBJ1-1; maybe TRBD1 (6 bases). This CDR3 is built from 12 residues. Germline CDR1 MNHEY, CDR2 SMNVEV (reference sequence). The CDR3 region is CASRRGNAEAFF. CDR3 bases: TGTGCCAGCAGGAGGGGGAACGCTGAAGCTTTCTTT.

CDR3 residues: CASSSTGLNQPQHF. DNA of the CDR3: TGTGCCAGCTCATCGACAGGGCTCAATCAGCCCCAGCATTTT. The chain uses TRBV18 and TRBJ1-5, with 7 bases lining up with TRBD1. The CDR3 length is 14 residues. CDR1 and CDR2 (germline): KGHSH, LQKENI. V shed 5 bases, J shed 3 bases, and the junction held 4 bases outside the gene matches.

Many counts were recorded for this clonotype. The V gene is TRBV6-2 or TRBV6-3, the J gene TRBJ2-5; 9 nucleotides align to TRBD2. This CDR3 spans 15 amino acids. V shed 4 bases and J 7 bases; nucleotides not matched to a gene: 10. Germline loops: CDR1 MNHEY, CDR2 SVGEGT. Written as DNA, the CDR3 is TGTGCCAGCAGTTCACTAGCGGGCCGGGGGTCGACCCAGTACTTC. Translated, it gives CASSSLAGRGSTQYF.

With respect to this clonotype: This clone may be a read error of a much larger clone one base away. J is TRBJ1-3 and V is TRBV2, with D hard to call. Per germline, CDR1 SNHLY and CDR2 FYNNEI. V shed 4 bases and J shed 0 bases, with 7 bases lying between them. The CDR3 covers 14 residues. CDR3 amino acids: CASSARSSGNTIYF. The CDR3 bases are TGTGCCAGCAGTGCCCGGAGCTCTGGAAACACCATATATTTT.

The chain combines TRBV5-1 with TRBJ2-1, with 8 bases fitting TRBD1. V trimming: 3 bases; J trimming: 9 bases; junction bases outside the gene matches: 8. This CDR3 comprises 14 residues. Germline CDR1 SGHRS, CDR2 YFSETQ. CDR3 DNA: TGCGCCAGCAGCTCACCCCAGGGGGCTGGTGAGCAGTTCTTC. Translated, it gives CASSSPQGAGEQFF.

This chain joins TRBV9 and TRBJ1-6; TRBD1 might be the D (6 bases). The CDR3 sequence is 17 residues long. Looked up from germline, CDR1 is SGDLS and CDR2 is YYNGEE. The V end lost 3 bases, the J end lost 3 bases, and 16 bases lay between the germline ends. CDR3 loop: CASSAPKTGSYNSPLHF. The CDR3 DNA sequence: TGTGCCAGCAGCGCCCCAAAAACAGGGAGCTATAATTCACCCCTCCACTTT.

This clonotype came up once. A read error may be the cause here, since a much bigger clone is one base away. J is TRBJ1-4 and V is TRBV15; a weak D match, TRBD1 (5 bases). Trimming removed 7 bases at V and 10 bases at J, with 22 bases between. The CDR3 length is 15 residues. Germline CDR1 reads LNHNV; CDR2 reads YYDKDF (reference sequence). The chain's CDR3 is CATTNRRQMFGKLFF. DNA for the CDR3: TGTGCCACCACGAACAGGAGACAGATGTTTGGAAAACTGTTTTTT.

This clonotype came up a few times. This rearrangement joins TRBV6-9 to TRBJ2-2, with D tentatively TRBD2 (6 bases). Deletions cut 3 bases from V and 1 base from J, with 15 bases between. Per germline, CDR1 MNHGY and CDR2 SVAAGI. The CDR3 spans 17 residues. Written as DNA, the CDR3 is TGTGCCAGCAGTTACTCTAAATCTAGCGAGAACACCGGGGAGCTGTTTTTT. Encoded protein: CASSYSKSSENTGELFF.

This clonotype was recorded at least ten times. V usage is TRBV3-1 and J usage is TRBJ2-1; a weak D match, TRBD2 (5 bases). From germline, CDR1 is LGHDT and CDR2 YNNKEL (reference sequence). The CDR3 sequence is 15 residues long. Trimming cost V 1 base and J 9 bases, with 16 bases left between them. This CDR3 is CASSQGKAVVGEQFF. DNA of the CDR3: TGTGCCAGCAGCCAAGGAAAAGCGGTAGTAGGTGAGCAGTTCTTC.

There are many counts of this clonotype. The CDR3 DNA is TGTGCCAGCAAGGCCGCAGCCTTCCTCTCTGGAAACACCATATATTTT. Protein product: CASKAAAFLSGNTIYF. The chain recombines TRBV7-9 with TRBJ1-3, with D unclear. Germline V gene lookup returns CDR1 SEHNR and CDR2 FQNEAQ (reference sequence). This CDR3 contains 16 residues. Trimming shortened V by 7 bases and J by 0 bases, and 16 bases separated the two germline ends.

This clonotype was seen repeatedly, ten times or more. The rearrangement uses TRBV2 and TRBJ2-7; D remains unclear. The CDR3 contains 14 residues. Germline values: CDR1 SNHLY, CDR2 FYNNEI. Between the trimmed V and J ends, which lost 5 bases and 6 bases, there was a span of 17 bases. DNA of the CDR3: TGTGCCAGCAGTCACGAGACCCTAACCGCCGAGCAGTACTTC. This codes for CASSHETLTAEQYF.

This clonotype was detected a few times. The chain carries TRBV27 and TRBJ2-7, with TRBD1 matching 8 bases. The V and J ends lost 2 bases and 3 bases, in that order; junction bases with no gene match: 3. Germline values: CDR1 MNHEY, CDR2 SMNVEV (reference sequence). The CDR3 spans 14 residues. The CDR3, as DNA: TGTGCCAGCAGTTTAGCGGACAGGGTCTACGAGCAGTACTTC. Protein sequence: CASSLADRVYEQYF.

The chain employs TRBV7-3 and TRBJ2-2; D assignment may be TRBD1 or TRBD2 (5 bases each). The CDR3 consists of 13 residues. V was shortened by 5 bases and J by 7 bases, with 11 bases between the two germline ends. Germline CDR1 reads SGHTA; CDR2 reads FQGTGA. The CDR3 coding sequence is TGTGCCAGCAGCGATCGAGGGGTCGGGGAGCTGTTTTTT. Its protein is CASSDRGVGELFF. Full variable domain (rest looked up from reference TRBV7-3 and TRBJ2-2): GAGVSQTPSNKVTEKGKYVELRCDPISGHTALYWYRQSLGQGPEFLIYFQGTGAADDSGLPNDRFFAVRPEGSVSTLKIQRTERGDSAVYLCASSDRGVGELFFGEGSRLTVL.

The sample holds many counts of this clonotype. CDR3 DNA: TGTGCCAGCAGTGAAGTAATGGGGACAGGGGGGTCACCCCTCCACTTT. It translates to CASSEVMGTGGSPLHF. This chain links TRBV2 with TRBJ1-6; TRBD1 aligns across 11 bases. This CDR3 is built from 16 residues. With 1 base clipped from V and 10 bases from J, the junction kept 6 bases outside the gene matches. The germline CDR1 and CDR2 sequences are SNHLY and FYNNEI.

J is TRBJ2-7 and V is TRBV20-1, with 15 bases identical to TRBD2. V was pared by 5 bases and J by 6 bases, with 11 bases of the junction left unmatched. Germline V CDR1 and CDR2: DFQATT, SNEGSKA (reference sequence). CDR3 length equals 16 residues. The CDR3 here is CSAPGLAGGGSSEQYF. The CDR3 DNA follows: TGCAGTGCTCCGGGACTAGCGGGGGGAGGGTCGAGCGAGCAGTACTTC.

In its sample, this clonotype was seen many times. The chain links TRBV27 to TRBJ2-7; TRBD2 matches at 8 bases. The CDR3 extends over 18 amino acids. The V gene's germline CDR1 is MNHEY and CDR2 SMNVEV (reference sequence). Trimming at V came to 3 bases and at J to 0 bases, leaving 13 bases not matched to a gene. CDR3 sequence (DNA): TGTGCCAGCAGTTTGAGAGACCGCGGGCTAGCGGGCTCCTACGAGCAGTACTTC. Translation: CASSLRDRGLAGSYEQYF.

This clonotype occurred a few times. This sequence joins TRBV4-2 and TRBJ2-5; no firm D call. The CDR3 is 13 amino acids. V lost 1 base to trimming and J lost 5 bases, with 8 bases between them. CDR1 and CDR2 from the germline V gene are LGHNA and YNFKEQ. The DNA for the CDR3 is TGTGCCAGCAGCCAAGTTCAGTACGAGACCCAGTACTTC. It is translated as CASSQVQYETQYF.

This clonotype was seen repeatedly, ten times or more. J is TRBJ1-2 and V is TRBV2; D perhaps matches TRBD1 (5 bases). The CDR3 is 14 residues long. CDR1 and CDR2 from the germline V gene are SNHLY and FYNNEI. V shed 3 bases and J shed 6 bases, with 14 bases lying between them. This CDR3 reads CASSEDGTYHGYTF. CDR3 coding DNA: TGTGCCAGCAGTGAGGACGGGACGTACCATGGCTACACCTTC.

The genes are TRBV6-1 and TRBJ2-7, with D hard to call. V shed 1 base and J shed 4 bases, with 11 bases lying between them. The CDR3 extends over 14 amino acids. The V gene's germline CDR1 is MNHNS and CDR2 SASEGT. In DNA form, the CDR3 reads TGTGCCAGCAGTGAAGTCGGTCTTTGGTACGAGCAGTACTTC. Its protein product is CASSEVGLWYEQYF.

As concerns this clonotype: One end of the junction fails to match germline, which may point to a read error. The gene calls are TRBV15 and TRBJ2-1; the match to TRBD2 covers 11 bases. From germline, CDR1 is LNHNV and CDR2 YYDKDF (reference sequence). The CDR3 is 15 residues long. This CDR3 is CATSLSGRDNNEQSF. The CDR3 coding sequence is TGTGCCACCAGTCTTAGCGGGAGGGATAACAATGAGCAGTCCTTC. Filled out from reference TRBV15 and TRBJ2-1, the complete variable domain reads DAMVIQNPRYQVTQFGKPVTLSCSQTLNHNVMYWYQQKSSQAPKLLFHYYDKDFNNEADTPDNFQSRRPNTSFCFLDIRSPGLGDTAMYLCATSLSGRDNNEQSFGPGTRLTVL.

J is TRBJ1-6 and V is TRBV5-1, with 7 bases fitting TRBD1. CDR1 is SGHRS, CDR2 YFSETQ, per germline. V lost 4 bases and J lost 10; bases outside the gene matches: 8. The CDR3 consists of 14 residues. CDR3 loop: CASSHTSTGSPLHF. CDR3 in DNA: TGCGCCAGCAGCCACACGTCGACAGGGTCACCCCTCCACTTT. Full variable domain (remainder filled in from reference TRBV5-1 and TRBJ1-6): KAGVTQTPRYLIKTRGQQVTLSCSPISGHRSVSWYQQTPGQGLQFLFEYFSETQRNKGNFPGRFSGRQFSNSRSEMNVSTLELGDSALYLCASSHTSTGSPLHFGNGTRLTVT.

This clonotype was recorded a few times. The chain employs TRBV5-5 and TRBJ1-1, with D perhaps matching TRBD1 (6 bases). V was trimmed by 3 bases and J by 0 bases, leaving 9 bases between them. CDR1 and CDR2 from the germline V gene are SGHKS and YYEKEE (reference sequence). This CDR3 has 14 residues. CDR3 sequence (DNA): TGTGCCAGCAGCTGGAGGGGGGTGAACACTGAAGCTTTCTTT. The encoded protein is CASSWRGVNTEAFF. The full variable domain, its missing parts supplied by reference TRBV5-5 and TRBJ1-1, is DAGVTQSPTHLIKTRGQQVTLRCSPISGHKSVSWYQQVLGQGPQFIFQYYEKEERGRGNFPDRFSARQFPNYSSELNVNALLLGDSALYLCASSWRGVNTEAFFGQGTRLTVV.

This rearrangement joins TRBV30 to TRBJ1-2, with a weak D call TRBD1 (5 bases). The CDR3 covers 12 residues. The V gene lost 3 bases and the J gene lost 7 bases, with 12 bases spanning the gap. From germline, CDR1 is GTSNPN and CDR2 SVGIG (reference sequence). CDR3 residues: CAWRGNRGGYTF. CDR3 DNA sequence: TGTGCCTGGAGGGGAAATAGGGGTGGCTACACCTTC.

This clonotype was seen a handful of times. The chain recombines TRBV28 with TRBJ1-1, with D tentatively TRBD1 (6 bases). V was cut by 9 bases and J by 5 bases, with 19 bases left in between. The CDR3 covers 14 residues. Germline CDR1 and CDR2: MDHEN and SYDVKM. The DNA for the CDR3 is TGTGCCAGTAATGAACAGGGTGTTAGGACTGAAGCTTTCTTT. Encoded protein: CASNEQGVRTEAFF.

This clonotype showed up just once. The chain uses TRBV20-1 and TRBJ2-5; tentatively, D is TRBD2 (6 bases). This CDR3 comprises 15 residues. The V end was cut by 6 bases, the J end by 5 bases, with 22 bases between. CDR1 DFQATT and CDR2 SNEGSKA come from the germline V gene (reference sequence). CDR3 DNA sequence: TGCAGTGCAACGACAGTTTCGGGGACTTTCGAGACCCAGTACTTC. As protein: CSATTVSGTFETQYF.

This clonotype was observed a few times. The chain joins TRBV30 to TRBJ1-6, with 9 nucleotides matching TRBD1. The CDR3 is 17 amino acids. J was trimmed by 0 bases and V by 3 bases; bases with no gene match: 6. The germline gives CDR1 GTSNPN, CDR2 SVGIG (reference sequence). The CDR3 is CAWSGGQGFSYNSPLHF. The CDR3 coding sequence is TGTGCCTGGAGCGGGGGACAGGGCTTCTCCTATAATTCACCCCTCCACTTT. The full variable domain, rest sourced from reference TRBV30 and TRBJ1-6, is SQTIHQWPATLVQPVGSPLSLECTVEGTSNPNLYWYRQAAGRGLQLLFYSVGIGQISSEVPQNLSASRPQDRQFILSSKKLLLSDSGFYLCAWSGGQGFSYNSPLHFGNGTRLTVT.

The J gene is TRBJ2-1, the V gene TRBV6-2 or TRBV6-3, with D unresolved. CDR1 MNHEY and CDR2 SVGEGT come from the germline V gene. V was trimmed by 6 bases and J by 9 bases, leaving 12 bases between them. The CDR3 sequence is 12 residues long. In DNA, the CDR3 is TGTGCCAGCAGCTCACTACGCCTTGAGCAGTTCTTC. Amino acid sequence: CASSSLRLEQFF.

In this sample, this clonotype turned up many times. The gene calls are TRBV7-8 and TRBJ2-7; D possibly corresponds to TRBD2 (6 bases). V lost 5 bases, J lost 3 bases, and 8 bases lay in between. Germline lookup yields CDR1 SGHVS and CDR2 FQNEAQ. The CDR3 has 12 amino acids. The CDR3 reads CASSMGGYEQYF. The CDR3 DNA follows: TGTGCCAGCAGCATGGGGGGCTACGAGCAGTACTTC.